These 14 T cell receptor beta chains were sequenced from one sample in a study of blood T cells in healthy people across ages. A second about 6 to 12 cycle PCR used barcoded and J-beta primers. Via MiXCR, TCRdb re-called the 5' RACE reads, giving one row per CDR3 protein. The repertoire holds 1.5 million or so distinct CDR3 sequences, with approximately 43% as singletons. The material sequenced was blood. These receptors originate from a woman younger than 30 in good health.

The V and J genes are TRBV7-2 and TRBJ1-2; 7 nucleotides align to TRBD1. The V gene end was trimmed by 9 bases and the J gene end by 5 bases; junction bases not matched to a gene: 6. The CDR3 runs 12 residues. From germline, CDR1 is SGHTA and CDR2 FQGNSA. The CDR3: CASNRGWYGYTF. The CDR3 DNA sequence: TGTGCCAGTAACAGGGGTTGGTATGGCTACACCTTC. Together with reference TRBV7-2 and TRBJ1-2, the CDR3 gives the full variable domain: GAGVSQSPSNKVTEKGKDVELRCDPISGHTALYWYRQSLGQGLEFLIYFQGNSAPDKSGLPSDRFSAERTGGSVSTLTIQRTQQEDSAVYLCASNRGWYGYTFGSGTRLTVV.

This clonotype has only one observation. The chain is built from TRBV15 and TRBJ2-1; 9 bases map to TRBD2. V shed 8 bases, J shed 5 bases, and the junction held 16 bases outside the gene matches. Germline CDR1 is LNHNV and CDR2 is YYDKDF (reference sequence). This CDR3 contains 17 residues. CDR3 sequence reads: CATGGKRSGRGNNEQFF. CDR3 sequence (DNA): TGTGCCACCGGCGGAAAACGTAGCGGGAGAGGCAACAATGAGCAGTTCTTC.

The chain employs TRBV20-1 and TRBJ2-3; perhaps TRBD2 as D (5 bases). Looked up from germline, CDR1 is DFQATT and CDR2 is SNEGSKA (reference sequence). V was shortened by 3 bases and J by 2 bases, with 12 bases between the two germline ends. The CDR3 contains 14 residues. This CDR3 reads CSASARAATDTQYF. CDR3 DNA: TGCAGTGCTAGCGCGAGGGCGGCCACAGATACGCAGTATTTT.

Here the CDR3 DNA reads TGTGCCAGCTCACCAGGGACACGGGGGAATGGCTACACCTTC. Protein product: CASSPGTRGNGYTF. V is TRBV18 and J is TRBJ1-2, with D maybe TRBD1 (6 bases). Germline CDR1 reads KGHSH; CDR2 reads LQKENI. The CDR3 length is 14 residues. V dropped 2 bases and J dropped 6 bases, with 13 bases sitting between them.

In its sample, this clonotype was seen a few times. The chain carries TRBV20-1 and TRBJ2-1; D ambiguous. The CDR3 length is 11 residues. Per the germline V gene, CDR1 is DFQATT and CDR2 is SNEGSKA (reference sequence). The V and J ends lost 6 bases and 8 bases respectively, with 11 bases between them. In DNA form, the CDR3 reads TGCAGTGCAAAGGAGAGGTATGAGCAGTTCTTC. Protein product: CSAKERYEQFF.

This clonotype was seen more than once but under ten times. The chain joins TRBV10-3 to TRBJ2-3; 9 nucleotides align to TRBD2. The length of the CDR3 is 18 residues. Germline assignment: CDR1 ENHRY and CDR2 SYGVKD. V trimming: 4 bases; J trimming: 1 base; junction bases outside the gene matches: 12. In DNA, the CDR3 is TGTGCCATCAGTGCCGTTCTAAGCGCGGGAGGGCGCACAGATACGCAGTATTTT. Translation: CAISAVLSAGGRTDTQYF.

This clonotype was seen ten or more times. The J gene is TRBJ2-5, the V gene TRBV10-3; the D is unclear. In germline, CDR1 is ENHRY, CDR2 SYGVKD. This CDR3 is built from 11 residues. V lost 7 bases, J lost 4 bases, and 7 bases lay in between. The CDR3 loop reads CAIKEAETQYF. In nucleotides, the CDR3 is TGTGCCATCAAAGAAGCAGAGACCCAGTACTTC.

This clonotype has more than one count but fewer than ten. The rearrangement uses TRBV4-2 and TRBJ1-2; TRBD1 matches at 7 bases. CDR3 size: 15 residues. The V gene end was trimmed by 2 bases and the J gene end by 3 bases; junction bases not matched to a gene: 6. Germline V CDR1 and CDR2: LGHNA, YNFKEQ. Written as DNA, the CDR3 is TGTGCCAGCAGCCAAACAGGGGTATGGGACTATGGCTACACCTTC. It is translated as CASSQTGVWDYGYTF.

This clonotype was seen just once. The chain recombines TRBV29-1 with TRBJ1-1; maybe TRBD1 (5 bases). The CDR3 extends over 12 amino acids. The germline V gene has CDR1 SQVTM and CDR2 ANQGSEA. The ends were cut back, 4 bases at V and 4 bases at J, with 10 bases in the middle. CDR3 in amino acids: CSVVWGITEAFF. CDR3 in DNA: TGCAGCGTTGTTTGGGGCATCACTGAAGCTTTCTTT.

V is TRBV6-2 or TRBV6-3 and J is TRBJ2-3; 9 bases are shared with TRBD2. The CDR3 has 16 amino acids. From germline, CDR1 is MNHEY and CDR2 SVGEGT. Trimming at V came to 2 bases and at J to 3 bases, leaving 6 bases not matched to a gene. The CDR3 loop reads CASSYRASGETDTQYF. Written as DNA, the CDR3 is TGTGCCAGCAGTTACCGGGCTAGCGGGGAAACAGATACGCAGTATTTT.

The chain couples TRBV25-1 to TRBJ2-3; D is ambiguous. This CDR3 is built from 14 residues. V lost 3 bases, J lost 2 bases, and 9 bases lay in between. Germline V gene lookup returns CDR1 MGHDK and CDR2 SYGVNS. The DNA for the CDR3 is TGTGCCAGCAGTGAGGTAGAGGCCACAGATACGCAGTATTTT. It translates to CASSEVEATDTQYF. Full variable domain (outside the CDR3, taken from reference TRBV25-1 and TRBJ2-3): EADIYQTPRYLVIGTGKKITLECSQTMGHDKMYWYQQDPGMELHLIHYSYGVNSTEKGDLSSESTVSRIRTEHFPLTLESARPSHTSQYLCASSEVEATDTQYFGPGTRLTVL.

In this sample, this clonotype turned up a few times. The V gene is TRBV7-2, the J gene TRBJ2-2; D not resolved. Germline CDR1 and CDR2: SGHTA and FQGNSA. The CDR3 contains 15 residues. The V and J ends lost 3 bases and 0 bases respectively, with 8 bases between them. CDR3 nucleotide sequence: TGTGCCAGCAGCTTTGGAACGTCGAACACCGGGGAGCTGTTTTTT. Its translation: CASSFGTSNTGELFF. Looking up the rest from reference TRBV7-2 and TRBJ2-2 gives the full variable domain: GAGVSQSPSNKVTEKGKDVELRCDPISGHTALYWYRQSLGQGLEFLIYFQGNSAPDKSGLPSDRFSAERTGGSVSTLTIQRTQQEDSAVYLCASSFGTSNTGELFFGEGSRLTVL.

The genes are TRBV7-9 and TRBJ1-3; D remains unclear. V was trimmed by 2 bases and J by 1 base, leaving 9 bases between them. The CDR3 is made up of 15 amino acids. Per the germline V gene, CDR1 is SEHNR and CDR2 is FQNEAQ (reference sequence). The CDR3 region is CASSLLRSSGNTIYF. The CDR3 DNA follows: TGTGCCAGCAGCTTATTAAGGAGTTCTGGAAACACCATATATTTT.

In this sample, this clonotype turned up a few times. This rearrangement joins TRBV20-1 to TRBJ2-5; perhaps TRBD2 as D (7 bases). Germline V CDR1 and CDR2: DFQATT, SNEGSKA (reference sequence). V was clipped by 3 bases and J by 5 bases, with 16 bases between them. The CDR3 extends over 14 amino acids. CDR3 in DNA: TGCAGTGCTAGGGGGGGAGGGGGATACGAGACCCAGTACTTC. This encodes CSARGGGGYETQYF.